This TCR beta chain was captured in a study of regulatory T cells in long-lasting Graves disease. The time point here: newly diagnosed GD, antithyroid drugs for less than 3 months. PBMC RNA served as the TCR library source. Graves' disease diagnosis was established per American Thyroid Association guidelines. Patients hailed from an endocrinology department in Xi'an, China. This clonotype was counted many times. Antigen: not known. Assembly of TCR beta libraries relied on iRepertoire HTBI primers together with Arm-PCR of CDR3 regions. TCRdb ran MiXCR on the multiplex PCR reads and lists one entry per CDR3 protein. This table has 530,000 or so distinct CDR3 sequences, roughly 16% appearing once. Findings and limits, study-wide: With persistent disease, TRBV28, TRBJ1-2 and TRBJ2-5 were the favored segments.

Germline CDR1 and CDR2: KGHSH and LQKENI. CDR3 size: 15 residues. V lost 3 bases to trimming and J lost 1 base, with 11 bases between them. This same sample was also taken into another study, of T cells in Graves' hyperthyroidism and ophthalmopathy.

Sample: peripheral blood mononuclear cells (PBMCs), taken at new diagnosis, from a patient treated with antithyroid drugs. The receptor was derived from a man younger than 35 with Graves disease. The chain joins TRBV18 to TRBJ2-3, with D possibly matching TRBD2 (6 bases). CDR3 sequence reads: CASSPTSSRTDTQYF. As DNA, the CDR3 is TGTGCCAGCTCACCTACTAGCAGCCGCACAGATACGCAGTATTTT.